This TCR beta chain was recorded in a study of cytomegalovirus exposure and HLA in healthy donors. Study results and caveats: CMV serostatus was the sole immune exposure information available. Later genetic work tied a missense DCLRE1C variant to beta-chain V and J trimming. From TCR beta sequences, most subjects' HLA-A and HLA-B alleles were reportedly predicted accurately.

A word on this clone: Antigen unknown. One end of the junction varies from germline; a read error may be responsible.

There are 16 residues in the CDR3. The germline V gene encodes CDR1 LNHDA and CDR2 SQIVND (reference sequence). PCR involved 60 Vbeta and 13 Jbeta primers. The method was immunoSEQ multiplex PCR; TCRdb's version includes in-frame clones alone and lacks a portion of them. The data show under 85,000 clones, under 85% seen once. The rearrangement joins TRBV19 to TRBJ1-5, with TRBD1 matching 11 bases. The clonotype was recovered from a middle-aged woman in good health and CMV-seropositive. Source material: PBMCs. CDR3 in DNA: TGTGCCGGTAGTAGAACCGGGACAGGGGGAAATCAGCCCCAGCATTTT. This translates into CAGSRTGTGGNQPQHF.